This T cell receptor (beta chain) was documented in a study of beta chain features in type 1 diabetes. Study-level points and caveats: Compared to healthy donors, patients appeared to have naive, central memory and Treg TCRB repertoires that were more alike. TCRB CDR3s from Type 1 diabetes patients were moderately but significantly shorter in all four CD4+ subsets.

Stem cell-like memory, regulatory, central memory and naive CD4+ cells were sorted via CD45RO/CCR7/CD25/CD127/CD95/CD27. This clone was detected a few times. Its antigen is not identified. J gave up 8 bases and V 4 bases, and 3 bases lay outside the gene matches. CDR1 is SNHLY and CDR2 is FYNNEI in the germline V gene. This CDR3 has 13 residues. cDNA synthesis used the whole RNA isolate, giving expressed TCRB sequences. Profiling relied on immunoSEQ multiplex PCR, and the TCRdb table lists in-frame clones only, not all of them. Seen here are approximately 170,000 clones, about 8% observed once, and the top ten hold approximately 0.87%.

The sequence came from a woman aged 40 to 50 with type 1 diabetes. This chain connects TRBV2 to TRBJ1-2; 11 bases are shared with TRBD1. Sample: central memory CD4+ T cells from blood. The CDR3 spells CASSGTGGEGYTF. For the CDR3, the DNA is TGTGCCAGCAGTGGGACAGGGGGCGAAGGCTACACCTTC.